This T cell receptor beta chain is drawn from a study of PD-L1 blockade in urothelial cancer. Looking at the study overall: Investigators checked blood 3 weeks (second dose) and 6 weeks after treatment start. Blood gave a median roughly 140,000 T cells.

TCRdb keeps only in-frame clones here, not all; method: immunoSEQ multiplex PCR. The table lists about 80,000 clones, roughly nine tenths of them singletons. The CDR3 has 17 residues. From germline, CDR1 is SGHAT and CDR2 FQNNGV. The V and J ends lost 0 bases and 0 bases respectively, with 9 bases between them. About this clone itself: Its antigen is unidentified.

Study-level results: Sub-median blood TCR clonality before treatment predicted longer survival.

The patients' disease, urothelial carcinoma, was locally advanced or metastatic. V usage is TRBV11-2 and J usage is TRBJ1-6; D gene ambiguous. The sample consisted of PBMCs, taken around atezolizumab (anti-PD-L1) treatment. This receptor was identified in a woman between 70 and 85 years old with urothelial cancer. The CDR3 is CASSLDQRSSYNSPLHF. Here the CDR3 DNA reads TGTGCCAGCAGCTTAGATCAGCGGAGCTCCTATAATTCACCCCTCCACTTT.